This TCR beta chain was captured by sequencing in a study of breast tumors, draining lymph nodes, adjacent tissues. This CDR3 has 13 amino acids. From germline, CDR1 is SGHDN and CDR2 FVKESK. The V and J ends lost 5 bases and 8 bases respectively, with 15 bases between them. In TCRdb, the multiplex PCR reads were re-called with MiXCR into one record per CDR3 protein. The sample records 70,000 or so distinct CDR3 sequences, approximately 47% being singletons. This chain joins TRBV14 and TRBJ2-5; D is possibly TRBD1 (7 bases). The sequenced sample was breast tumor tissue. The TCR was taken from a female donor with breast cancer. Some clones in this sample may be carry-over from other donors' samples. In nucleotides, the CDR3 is TGTGCCAGCAGCTGGCGACAGGGAGGTACCCAGTACTTC. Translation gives CASSWRQGGTQYF.